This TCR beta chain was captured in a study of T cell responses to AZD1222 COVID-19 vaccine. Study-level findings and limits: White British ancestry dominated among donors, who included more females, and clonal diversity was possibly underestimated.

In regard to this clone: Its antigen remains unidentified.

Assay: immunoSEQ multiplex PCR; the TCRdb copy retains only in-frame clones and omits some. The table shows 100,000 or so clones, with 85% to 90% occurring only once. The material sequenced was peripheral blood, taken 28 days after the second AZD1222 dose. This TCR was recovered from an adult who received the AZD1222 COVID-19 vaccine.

In nucleotides, the CDR3 is TGTGCCTGGAGTTACAGGGGGCGCGCCTATAATTCACCCCTCCACTTT. Translated, it gives CAWSYRGRAYNSPLHF. This sequence joins TRBV30 and TRBJ1-6; 9 bases agree with TRBD1. Germline V gene data show CDR1 as GTSNPN and CDR2 as SVGIG (reference sequence). J was trimmed by 2 bases and V by 2 bases; bases with no gene match: 4. This CDR3 has 16 residues.